The next 25 T cell receptor beta chains were all read from a single sample in a study of blood T cell repertoires in COVID-19. This table comes from immunoSEQ multiplex PCR, and its TCRdb copy is limited to in-frame clones, with some not included. The sample lists roughly 70,000 clones, 75% to 90% seen once, with roughly 6.8% in the top ten. Sequenced input: peripheral blood. Receptors originate from a woman older than 75 with active COVID-19.

J is TRBJ1-2 and V is TRBV21-1; the listed D gene, TRBD1, was not tested against the DNA. TRBV21-1 is marked as a pseudogene. The CDR3 has 14 residues. The CDR3 loop is CASYPGTDNYGYTF. The CDR3 DNA reads as TGTGCCAGTTACCCCGGGACAGATAACTATGGCTACACCTTC.

The genes are TRBV10-3 and TRBJ1-1; the D is unclear. Trimming shortened V by 2 bases and J by 7 bases, and 11 bases separated the two germline ends. The CDR3 is 13 amino acids. Looked up from germline, CDR1 is ENHRY and CDR2 is SYGVKD. In DNA, the CDR3 is TGTGCCATCAGTGAGACTGGAGGCTATGAAGCTTTCTTT. Translated, it gives CAISETGGYEAFF.

The rearrangement links TRBV19 to TRBJ1-6; tentative D call: TRBD1 (6 bases). V lost 7 bases and J lost 7, with 14 bases in between. The germline gives CDR1 LNHDA, CDR2 SQIVND (reference sequence). The length of the CDR3 is 14 residues. The CDR3 protein is CASTEQGLNSPLHF. CDR3 bases: TGTGCCAGTACCGAACAGGGTCTGAATTCACCCCTCCACTTT.

V usage is TRBV5-1 and J usage is TRBJ2-2, with unresolved D. V lost 0 bases and J lost 8, with 11 bases in between. Germline CDR1 and CDR2: SGHRS and YFSETQ. The CDR3 spans 14 residues. The CDR3 loop reads CASSLGLVKGELFF. CDR3 DNA sequence: TGCGCCAGCAGCTTGGGACTCGTGAAAGGGGAGCTGTTTTTT. The full variable domain, completed using reference TRBV5-1 and TRBJ2-2, is KAGVTQTPRYLIKTRGQQVTLSCSPISGHRSVSWYQQTPGQGLQFLFEYFSETQRNKGNFPGRFSGRQFSNSRSEMNVSTLELGDSALYLCASSLGLVKGELFFGEGSRLTVL.

The chain combines TRBV2 with TRBJ2-7; 8 bases line up with TRBD1. V gave up 6 bases and J gave up 0 bases; unmatched junction bases: 7. Germline CDR1 and CDR2: SNHLY and FYNNEI. The CDR3 sequence is 15 residues long. CDR3 nucleotide sequence: TGTGCCAGCAGGGAAAGACAGGGGAGCTCCTACGAGCAGTACTTC. Translated: CASRERQGSSYEQYF.

The J gene is TRBJ2-7, the V gene TRBV18; TRBD2 is a possible D gene (6 bases). The germline CDR1 and CDR2 sequences are KGHSH and LQKENI. V lost 3 bases and J lost 5, with 14 bases in between. This CDR3 has 14 amino acids. The CDR3 DNA is TGTGCCAGCTCACCGGAGGCGGGAAACCACGAGCAGTACTTC. Amino acids: CASSPEAGNHEQYF.

The V gene is TRBV2, the J gene TRBJ2-1; possible D gene TRBD2, 5 bases. Per germline, CDR1 SNHLY and CDR2 FYNNEI. There are 15 residues in the CDR3. V was shortened by 2 bases and J by 6 bases, with 14 bases between the two germline ends. The CDR3: CASSELASAVNEQFF. In nucleotides, the CDR3 is TGTGCCAGCAGTGAATTAGCGTCAGCGGTCAATGAGCAGTTCTTC.

The chain carries TRBV5-1 and TRBJ2-3; TRBD2 might be the D (5 bases). From germline, CDR1 is SGHRS and CDR2 YFSETQ. The V end was cut by 2 bases, the J end by 3 bases, with 16 bases between. The CDR3 loop spans 16 amino acids. The CDR3 nucleotides read TGCGCCAGCAGCTTAACGGCGGGCCAGGCGACAGATACGCAGTATTTT. Amino acid sequence: CASSLTAGQATDTQYF.

This chain connects TRBV4-3 to TRBJ2-7; possibly TRBD2 for D (5 bases). The CDR3 runs 13 residues. V was trimmed by 2 bases and J by 5 bases, leaving 10 bases between them. Germline V gene lookup returns CDR1 LGHNA and CDR2 YSLEER. CDR3 bases: TGCGCCAGCAGCCAAAGTAGCGCGGACGAGCAGTACTTC. This sequence encodes CASSQSSADEQYF.

The chain is built from TRBV11-2 and TRBJ2-6; D possibly corresponds to TRBD1 (6 bases). V lost 6 bases to trimming and J lost 6 bases, with 18 bases between them. Germline values: CDR1 SGHAT, CDR2 FQNNGV. The CDR3 loop spans 16 amino acids. The CDR3 DNA reads TGTGCCAGCAGACAGGGAGAGGCTCTGGTGGCCAACGTCCTGACTTTC. Translating gives CASRQGEALVANVLTF.

The chain recombines TRBV28 with TRBJ1-2; 11 positions match TRBD1. Germline V gene data show CDR1 as MDHEN and CDR2 as SYDVKM. The CDR3 extends over 14 amino acids. Germline trimming cut 4 bases from V and 8 bases from J; bases unmatched to any gene: 6. Written as DNA, the CDR3 is TGTGCCAGCAGTTCTGGACAGGGGGCGTACGGCTACACCTTC. Amino acid sequence: CASSSGQGAYGYTF.

In its sample, this clone was seen once. The J gene is TRBJ1-2, the V gene TRBV6-5; D unresolved. With 0 bases removed from V and 8 bases from J, the gap between germline ends came to 19 bases. This CDR3 comprises 16 residues. The germline CDR1 and CDR2 sequences are MNHEY and SVGAGI. CDR3 in DNA: TGTGCCAGCAGTTACTCGTTGGGCCAGATGTCTATGGGCTACACCTTC. Translation gives CASSYSLGQMSMGYTF.

The chain links TRBV12-1 to TRBJ2-7; the listed D gene, TRBD2, was not tested against the DNA. TRBV12-1 is noted as a pseudogene. This CDR3 contains 15 residues. The CDR3 DNA reads TGTGCCAGCAGCTTTGTGGATCCTAGCTCCTACGAGCAGTACTTC. It translates to CASSFVDPSSYEQYF.

The chain employs TRBV25-1 and TRBJ1-2; D ambiguous. CDR1 is MGHDK and CDR2 is SYGVNS in the germline V gene. The CDR3 is 11 residues long. The ends were cut back, 3 bases at V and 7 bases at J, with 6 bases in the middle. Written as DNA, the CDR3 is TGTGCCAGCAGTGACCTCGGTGGCTACACCTTC. This sequence encodes CASSDLGGYTF.

The chain employs TRBV6-5 and TRBJ1-2, with D perhaps TRBD1 (6 bases). Trimming removed 7 bases from V and 7 bases from J, with 16 bases in between. Germline-derived CDR1 and CDR2 are MNHEY and SVGAGI. There are 13 residues in the CDR3. The CDR3 sequence is CASTTGGQSGYTF. The CDR3 bases are TGTGCCAGCACAACCGGGGGGCAGTCTGGCTACACCTTC.

V gene TRBV2 combines with J gene TRBJ2-2, with 11 bases that match TRBD2. The CDR3 totals 17 residues. Germline V gene lookup returns CDR1 SNHLY and CDR2 FYNNEI. V was clipped by 6 bases and J by 5 bases; unmatched bases: 11. In nucleotides, the CDR3 is TGTGCCAGCAGCTCCACTAGCGGGAGACTGCTGACCGGGGAGCTGTTTTTT. It yields the protein CASSSTSGRLLTGELFF. The full variable domain, with the rest looked up from reference TRBV2 and TRBJ2-2, is EPEVTQTPSHQVTQMGQEVILRCVPISNHLYFYWYRQILGQKVEFLVSFYNNEISEKSEIFDDQFSVERPDGSNFTLKIRSTKLEDSAMYFCASSSTSGRLLTGELFFGEGSRLTVL.

This clone was seen once. V gene TRBV11-2 combines with J gene TRBJ2-7; D possibly corresponds to TRBD1 (5 bases). Trimming removed 5 bases at V and 6 bases at J, with 14 bases between. The CDR3 runs to 13 residues. Germline-derived CDR1 and CDR2 are SGHAT and FQNNGV. The CDR3 DNA follows: TGTGCCAGCAGCCCCGACAGAGCTCTCGAGCAGTACTTC. It is translated as CASSPDRALEQYF.

This clone has only one observation. This chain links TRBV6-1 with TRBJ2-7; TRBD1 aligns across 12 bases. In germline, CDR1 is MNHNS, CDR2 SASEGT. J gave up 6 bases and V 4 bases, and 10 bases lay outside the gene matches. CDR3 size: 16 residues. Here the CDR3 reads CASSGLLGTGGSEQYF. CDR3 nucleotide sequence: TGTGCCAGCAGTGGTCTTTTAGGGACAGGGGGCTCCGAGCAGTACTTC.

The chain links TRBV2 to TRBJ1-6, with D hard to call. CDR3 length: 13 amino acids. Germline assignment: CDR1 SNHLY and CDR2 FYNNEI. Trimming shortened V by 6 bases and J by 10 bases, and 13 bases separated the two germline ends. CDR3 loop: CASRVDAGSPLHF. CDR3 coding DNA: TGTGCCAGCAGAGTCGATGCAGGCTCACCCCTCCACTTT.

The rearrangement uses TRBV19 and TRBJ1-5, with 8 bases matching TRBD1. From germline, CDR1 is LNHDA and CDR2 SQIVND (reference sequence). The CDR3 runs to 15 residues. With 2 bases clipped from V and 7 bases from J, the junction kept 7 bases outside the gene matches. CDR3 sequence (DNA): TGTGCCAGTAGTATATCAGGGGGCGGTGGACAGCCCCAGCATTTT. It yields the protein CASSISGGGGQPQHF.

This chain links TRBV5-6 with TRBJ1-2; D possibly corresponds to TRBD1 (5 bases). Trimming stripped 2 bases from V and 3 bases from J, with 11 bases between. CDR3 size: 14 residues. The germline gives CDR1 SGHDT, CDR2 YYEEEE. The CDR3 reads CASSFQGFDYGYTF. CDR3 DNA sequence: TGTGCCAGCAGCTTTCAGGGTTTTGACTATGGCTACACCTTC.

This clone was observed a single time. This chain uses TRBV11-2 with TRBJ1-2, with 7 bases aligning to TRBD1. The length of the CDR3 is 13 residues. The V and J ends lost 4 bases and 3 bases, in that order; junction bases with no gene match: 2. Per germline, CDR1 SGHAT and CDR2 FQNNGV. CDR3 DNA: TGTGCCAGCAGCTCTCAGGGGGACTATGGCTACACCTTC. Translated, it gives CASSSQGDYGYTF.

The chain couples TRBV27 to TRBJ2-7; 7 positions match TRBD2. This CDR3 region has 14 residues. V lost 4 bases to trimming and J lost 0 bases; unmatched junction nucleotides: 3. The germline V gene has CDR1 MNHEY and CDR2 SMNVEV (reference sequence). The CDR3 sequence: CASSSLADSYEQYF. DNA for the CDR3: TGTGCCAGCAGTTCCCTAGCGGACTCCTACGAGCAGTACTTC.

The chain employs TRBV2 and TRBJ2-1; 12 bases line up with TRBD2. The CDR3 length is 16 residues. The ends lost 6 bases at V and 3 bases at J; junction bases unmatched: 6. Germline V gives CDR1 SNHLY, CDR2 FYNNEI. CDR3 amino acids: CASSIGLAGSYNEQFF. Here the CDR3 DNA reads TGTGCCAGCAGCATAGGACTAGCGGGAAGCTACAATGAGCAGTTCTTC.

This rearrangement joins TRBV6-2 or TRBV6-3 to TRBJ1-5, with TRBD1 as a possible D gene (6 bases). V lost 4 bases to trimming and J lost 1 base, with 20 bases between them. The CDR3 is 18 residues long. Germline values: CDR1 MNHEY, CDR2 SVGEGT. Here the CDR3 DNA reads TGTGCCAGCAGTTGGGACAAAGCGGGACGGAAAAGCAATCAGCCCCAGCATTTT. It yields the protein CASSWDKAGRKSNQPQHF.